A single sample is the source of the 18 T cell receptor beta chains below, sequenced in a study of Graves' ophthalmopathy and Graves' hyperthyroidism. The sequenced template was RNA, covering the TCR beta CDR3 region. First-round RT-PCR relied on HTBI primers, and a second-round multiplex PCR came next. In TCRdb, the multiplex PCR reads were re-called with MiXCR into one record per CDR3 protein. The sample has under 250,000 distinct CDR3 sequences; about 22% are singletons. The sample taken for sequencing was peripheral blood. These TCRs come from a woman in her 50s with Graves' ophthalmopathy.

This clonotype was seen many times. The V call is TRBV6-2 or TRBV6-3, the J call TRBJ1-1; D is ambiguous. Germline V gene sequence: CDR1 MNHEY, CDR2 SVGEGT. CDR3 length equals 11 residues. V was pared by 11 bases and J by 8 bases, with 15 bases between. DNA of the CDR3: TGTGCCTCCTCTCGGCGTGAGGAAGCTTTCTTT. This translates into CASSRREEAFF.

This clonotype was seen at least ten times. A read error may account for a junction end that differs from germline. The V gene is TRBV10-3, the J gene TRBJ2-7; 9 bases align to TRBD1. The CDR3 extends over 15 amino acids. Germline loops: CDR1 ENHRY, CDR2 SYGVKD. The CDR3: CAISEADRGSSEQYF. The CDR3 DNA follows: TGTGCCATCAGTGAGGCAGACAGGGGGTCCTCCGAGCAGTACTTC.

This clonotype was counted only a few times. The chain uses TRBV2 and TRBJ1-1; D is unclear. V was clipped by 1 base and J by 1 base, with 7 bases between them. CDR1 and CDR2 from the germline V gene are SNHLY and FYNNEI. The CDR3 loop spans 14 amino acids. CDR3 in amino acids: CASSEGLTNTEAFF. The CDR3 bases are TGTGCCAGCAGTGAAGGACTCACGAACACTGAAGCTTTCTTT.

This clonotype was counted at least ten times. No conserved phenylalanine or tryptophan ends this CDR3, so it is likely a read error. The rearrangement joins TRBV9 to TRBJ2-5; D is unclear. The CDR3 is 14 residues long. Trimming removed 4 bases at V and 2 bases at J, with 12 bases between. Germline CDR1 reads SGDLS; CDR2 reads YYNGEE. The CDR3 bases are TGTGCCAGCAGCTACGGACGGTTACAAGAGACCCAGTACTCC. Translating it yields CASSYGRLQETQYS.

At least ten counts were recorded for this clonotype. This chain links TRBV7-2 with TRBJ2-3; the match to TRBD1 covers 8 bases. The CDR3 covers 18 residues. Germline CDR1 reads SGHTA; CDR2 reads FQGNSA. Trimming took 5 bases from V and 0 from J; bases not matched to a gene: 13. The CDR3 nucleotides are TGTGCCAGCAGCCCCCGCCACCCGTGGACAGGGAGCACAGATACGCAGTATTTT. It codes for CASSPRHPWTGSTDTQYF.

In its sample, this clonotype was seen many times. The rearrangement joins TRBV20-1 to TRBJ1-1; D possibly corresponds to TRBD1 (5 bases). The CDR3 is made up of 14 amino acids. Per germline, CDR1 DFQATT and CDR2 SNEGSKA (reference sequence). V was clipped by 4 bases and J by 6 bases, with 18 bases between them. The CDR3 coding sequence is TGCAGTGCTACTAAGACGGGGGGTGCGGCTGAAGCTTTCTTT. Encoded protein: CSATKTGGAAEAFF.

This clonotype was recorded at least ten times. V is TRBV6-2 or TRBV6-3 and J is TRBJ2-4; D unclear. Trimming removed 0 bases from V and 3 bases from J, with 6 bases in between. The V gene's germline CDR1 is MNHEY and CDR2 SVGEGT. There are 14 residues in the CDR3. The CDR3 region has the DNA TGTGCCAGCAGTTACTCGCTAGACAAAAACATTCAGTACTTC. This encodes CASSYSLDKNIQYF.

This clonotype was observed at least ten times. V and J are TRBV5-1 and TRBJ1-5; D is unclear. Germline V gives CDR1 SGHRS, CDR2 YFSETQ. This CDR3 comprises 15 residues. Deletions cut 0 bases from V and 0 bases from J, with 7 bases between. The CDR3 DNA follows: TGCGCCAGCAGCTTGGGGGAATCTAGCAATCAGCCCCAGCATTTT. Protein: CASSLGESSNQPQHF.

This clonotype was seen repeatedly, ten times or more. The chain has TRBV7-8 and TRBJ1-1; 9 nucleotides line up with TRBD1. This CDR3 region has 15 residues. Germline values: CDR1 SGHVS, CDR2 FQNEAQ. The V gene end was trimmed by 1 base and the J gene end by 4 bases; junction bases not matched to a gene: 4. CDR3: CASSLGTGVGTEAFF. CDR3 sequence (DNA): TGTGCCAGCAGCTTAGGGACAGGGGTTGGCACTGAAGCTTTCTTT.

The chain couples TRBV29-1 to TRBJ2-6; D unresolved. The germline V gene encodes CDR1 SQVTM and CDR2 ANQGSEA. This CDR3 comprises 14 residues. The V gene lost 4 bases and the J gene lost 0 bases, with 7 bases spanning the gap. The CDR3: CSVVESSGANVLTF. In DNA form, the CDR3 reads TGCAGCGTTGTGGAGAGCTCTGGGGCCAACGTCCTGACTTTC. The full variable domain, in which reference TRBV29-1 and TRBJ2-6 provide the parts outside the CDR3, is SAVISQKPSRDICQRGTSLTIQCQVDSQVTMMFWYRQQPGQSLTLIATANQGSEATYESGFVIDKFPISRPNLTFSTLTVSNMSPEDSSIYLCSVVESSGANVLTFGAGSRLTVL.

This clonotype was recorded at least ten times. The chain is built from TRBV29-1 and TRBJ2-5; D unclear. The CDR3 runs to 11 residues. V was cut by 5 bases and J by 6 bases, with 10 bases left in between. From germline, CDR1 is SQVTM and CDR2 ANQGSEA. The CDR3 reads CSVLIGKTQYF. CDR3 bases: TGCAGCGTTCTCATTGGGAAGACCCAGTACTTC.

This rearrangement joins TRBV19 to TRBJ1-1; D might be TRBD1 (5 bases). Germline V gives CDR1 LNHDA, CDR2 SQIVND (reference sequence). V was shortened by 3 bases and J by 6 bases, with 14 bases between the two germline ends. The CDR3 length is 14 residues. CDR3 DNA sequence: TGTGCCAGTAGTATTCAGGGCGTCATCTCTGAAGCTTTCTTT. Its protein is CASSIQGVISEAFF.

In its sample, this clonotype was seen many times. The chain combines TRBV27 with TRBJ2-4; 7 bases fit TRBD1. Looked up from germline, CDR1 is MNHEY and CDR2 is SMNVEV (reference sequence). The CDR3 covers 12 residues. Trimming at V came to 7 bases and at J to 7 bases, leaving 4 bases not matched to a gene. The CDR3 loop reads CASKGASNIQYF. CDR3 bases: TGTGCCAGCAAGGGGGCCAGTAACATTCAGTACTTC.

This clonotype was seen a handful of times. The CDR3 DNA follows: TGTGCCAGCAGTCAGACAGGGAAAATCAATCAGCCCCAGCATTTT. As protein: CASSQTGKINQPQHF. The V and J genes are TRBV2 and TRBJ1-5; the match to TRBD1 covers 7 bases. In germline, CDR1 is SNHLY, CDR2 FYNNEI. This CDR3 comprises 15 residues. V lost 5 bases and J lost 3; bases outside the gene matches: 7.

This clonotype was seen many times. The chain joins TRBV20-1 to TRBJ2-2; D uncertain. V was shortened by 0 bases and J by 6 bases, with 14 bases between the two germline ends. Germline-derived CDR1 and CDR2 are DFQATT and SNEGSKA (reference sequence). CDR3 length: 15 amino acids. The CDR3 sequence is CSARDEQKPSGELFF. CDR3 DNA: TGCAGTGCTAGAGATGAACAGAAACCCTCCGGGGAGCTGTTTTTT.

This clonotype was seen at least ten times. The chain combines TRBV24-1 with TRBJ2-5; D is ambiguous. In germline, CDR1 is KGHDR, CDR2 SFDVKD. The CDR3 is 13 residues long. Trimming pared 8 bases from V and 2 bases from J, leaving 11 bases between. The CDR3 loop is CATNSRAQETQYF. For the CDR3, the DNA is TGTGCCACCAATTCCCGGGCTCAAGAGACCCAGTACTTC.

At least ten counts were recorded for this clonotype. For the CDR3, the DNA is TGCAGTGCCCACCCCGGGACAGGGGGGGAGACCCAGTACTTC. This sequence encodes CSAHPGTGGETQYF. The rearrangement uses TRBV20-1 and TRBJ2-5, with 11 bases matching TRBD1. This CDR3 is built from 14 residues. Germline CDR1 reads DFQATT; CDR2 reads SNEGSKA (reference sequence). V shed 6 bases and J 5 bases; nucleotides not matched to a gene: 8.

This clonotype was found many times. The chain links TRBV6-2 or TRBV6-3 to TRBJ1-1; no firm D call. CDR3 length: 14 residues. Germline V gene data show CDR1 as MNHEY and CDR2 as SVGEGT. V lost 0 bases and J lost 4, with 9 bases in between. DNA for the CDR3: TGTGCCAGCAGTTACTCAGGGCGGTTCACTGAAGCTTTCTTT. This encodes CASSYSGRFTEAFF.